A selection of T cell receptor beta chains follows, all from one sample in a study of T-cell reconstitution after alpha-beta-depleted transplantation in children. Each CDR3 protein is one row after TCRdb ran MiXCR on the PCR reads. This table holds 500,000 to 600,000 distinct CDR3 sequences, around 16% found once. Sequences were derived from PBMCs from the stem cell graft donor, sampled from the stem cell graft. Receptors originate from a human donor who donated a stem cell graft to a child with acute lymphoblastic leukemia. Both conserved end residues are part of each CDR3. Fields, in order: clone size, D gene, V gene, J gene, CDR3 DNA, CDR3 protein. A D gene is named only where the DNA matches it firmly. Clone size appears in some rows only: once, few, many, or a class for an expanded clone.

few	.	TRBV27	TRBJ1-5	TGTGCCAGCAGTTCGGGGGTGTCAAGGCAGCCCCAGCATTTT	CASSSGVSRQPQHF
.	.	TRBV10-1	TRBJ2-7	TGCGCCAGCAGTGAATTGGAGGGACCCTACGAGCAGTACTTC	CASSELEGPYEQYF
.	.	TRBV12-3/TRBV12-4	TRBJ1-5	TGTGCTACAGGGAGCAATCAGCCCCAGCATTTT	CATGSNQPQHF
few	TRBD1	TRBV5-1	TRBJ2-3	TGCGCCAGCAGCTTTACGGACAGGGCATTTGGTACAGATACGCAGTATTTT	CASSFTDRAFGTDTQYF
once	.	TRBV10-2	TRBJ2-3	TGCGCCAGCAGTGAGTGGGAAACCACAGATACGCAGTATTTT	CASSEWETTDTQYF
few	.	TRBV5-1	TRBJ2-5	TGCGCCAGCAGCTGGGGTTCTGAAGAGACCCAGTACTTC	CASSWGSEETQYF
.	.	TRBV30	TRBJ2-7	TGTGCCTGCGACCGGAGAGTATGGTCCGCCTACGAGCAGTACTTC	CACDRRVWSAYEQYF
few	TRBD1	TRBV5-1	TRBJ1-2	TGCGCCAGCAGCTTGAATCGGGACAGCCGAACGACTAACTATGGCTACACCTTC	CASSLNRDSRTTNYGYTF
.	.	TRBV11-2	TRBJ1-1	TGTGCCAGCAGCTTAGATGCTATCGTGAACACTGAAGCTTTCTTT	CASSLDAIVNTEAFF
.	TRBD1	TRBV7-9	TRBJ1-1	TGTGCCAGCAGCCCAAGCATGGGGACAGAGTCTGAAGCTTTCTTT	CASSPSMGTESEAFF
few	.	TRBV12-3/TRBV12-4	TRBJ1-5	TGTGCCAGCAGCGATGGTCTGGCCAATCAGCCCCAGCATTTT	CASSDGLANQPQHF
few	.	TRBV5-1	TRBJ1-5	TGCGCCAGCAGCTTGGAAGGGGTTCAGCCCCAGCATTTT	CASSLEGVQPQHF
.	.	TRBV7-2	TRBJ2-1	TGTGCCAGCAGCTTAGATACAGGGATCTCCTACAATGAGCAGTTCTTC	CASSLDTGISYNEQFF
few	.	TRBV27	TRBJ1-2	TGTGCCAGCACCATGAACACCCCGGGTGGCTACACCTTC	CASTMNTPGGYTF
few	TRBD1	TRBV7-8	TRBJ2-1	TGTGCCAGCAGGGGGACAGCGGACAATGAGCAGTTCTTC	CASRGTADNEQFF
once	TRBD2	TRBV5-6	TRBJ2-1	TGTGCCAGCAGCCCCCCCGAAAGCGGGGGGGGGGAACGCTACAATGAGCAGTTCTTC	CASSPPESGGGERYNEQFF
.	.	TRBV5-1	TRBJ2-7	TGCGCCAGCAGCATTGGCGGGGATAAATCCTACGAGCAGTACTTC	CASSIGGDKSYEQYF
.	.	TRBV14	TRBJ2-1	TGTGCCAGCAGCCAAGAGGGACCGGGACTGGCCTACAATGAGCAGTTCTTC	CASSQEGPGLAYNEQFF
few	TRBD2	TRBV7-3	TRBJ2-1	TGTGCCAGCAGCTTAAGCACTAGCGGGAGGTCGTACTCCTACAATGAGCAGTTCTTC	CASSLSTSGRSYSYNEQFF
.	.	TRBV12-3/TRBV12-4	TRBJ2-1	TGTGCCAGCAGTCACAGTCCTAGGAATGAGCAGTTCTTC	CASSHSPRNEQFF
few	.	TRBV9	TRBJ2-1	TGTGCCTCGTCCTGGGGGACCCCCTACAATGAGCAGTTCTTC	CASSWGTPYNEQFF
.	.	TRBV21-1	TRBJ1-1	TGTGCCAGCAGCAAAAGAGGATTGAGGGAGCTCCACACTGAAGCTTTCTTT	CASSKRGLRELHTEAFF
.	.	TRBV19	TRBJ1-1	TGTGCCAGTAGTATAGAATATGCGGGTAACACTGAAGCTTTCTTT	CASSIEYAGNTEAFF
few	.	TRBV12-3/TRBV12-4	TRBJ1-5	TGTGCCAGCAGTTTCGGGTTGGAGCCCCAGCATTTT	CASSFGLEPQHF
.	.	TRBV5-1	TRBJ1-4	TGCGCCAGCAGCCTGACCGGGACACCTAATGAAAAACTGTTTTTT	CASSLTGTPNEKLFF
many	TRBD2	TRBV9	TRBJ2-7	TGTGCCAGCAGCGTAGGCCTAGCGGGCTCCTACGAGCAGTACTTC	CASSVGLAGSYEQYF
.	.	TRBV18	TRBJ2-7	TGTGCCAGCTCACTCGGGATATCCTCCTACGAGCAGTACTTC	CASSLGISSYEQYF
.	TRBD2	TRBV18	TRBJ2-1	TGTGCCAGCTCACCACCGGGGACTAGCGGGAGGGCCTCCAATGAGCAGTTCTTC	CASSPPGTSGRASNEQFF
.	TRBD1	TRBV6-1	TRBJ1-4	TGTGCCAGCAGTGGACAGGGAAAGTATGAAAAACTGTTTTTT	CASSGQGKYEKLFF
few	.	TRBV20-1	TRBJ1-5	TGCAGTGCTAGAGAGGAGGGATATGGGCAGCCCCAGCATTTT	CSAREEGYGQPQHF
few	TRBD2	TRBV9	TRBJ2-5	TGTGCCAGCAGCGACGGGACTAGCGGGAGTGGGGAAGAGACCCAGTACTTC	CASSDGTSGSGEETQYF
.	.	TRBV20-1	TRBJ2-1	TGCAGTGCTAGAGATCCATCCCGGGGCAGTGAGCAGTTCTTC	CSARDPSRGSEQFF
.	.	TRBV5-1	TRBJ2-3	TGCGCCAGCAGCTTGGTACCGGAAATCACAGATACGCAGTATTTT	CASSLVPEITDTQYF
.	TRBD2	TRBV14	TRBJ2-1	TGTGCCAGCAGCCAAGATTCAAGCGGGAGGCGTCATGAGCAGTTCTTC	CASSQDSSGRRHEQFF
.	.	TRBV30	TRBJ1-5	TGTGCCTGGAGTAAAGGGACCGGAGGGCCCCAGCATTTT	CAWSKGTGGPQHF
.	TRBD2	TRBV12-3/TRBV12-4	TRBJ2-2	TGTGCCAGCAGTTGGGTTAGCGGGAAGGGTACCGGGGAGCTGTTTTTT	CASSWVSGKGTGELFF
.	TRBD2	TRBV20-1	TRBJ2-3	TGCAGTGTTAGAGATTTGAGCCATGGACTAGCGGGGACAGATACGCAGTATTTT	CSVRDLSHGLAGTDTQYF
.	.	TRBV4-1	TRBJ2-7	TGCGCCAGCAGCCAAGATTGGACGAGGTTTTGGGCCTCCTACGAGCAGTACTTC	CASSQDWTRFWASYEQYF
.	TRBD2	TRBV7-9	TRBJ2-5	TGTGCCAGCAGCTTAGGCGGGGGAGGGCCCGGCGAGACCCAGTACTTC	CASSLGGGGPGETQYF
few	TRBD1	TRBV9	TRBJ2-4	TGTGCCAGCGGAGGGACAGGGGGTAAAAACATTCAGTACTTC	CASGGTGGKNIQYF
.	TRBD1	TRBV29-1	TRBJ1-2	TGCAGCGTTGAGGGGGGGACAGCGGTCTACACCTTC	CSVEGGTAVYTF
.	.	TRBV9	TRBJ2-1	TGTGCCAGCAGCGAGGTGCAGGGGCGATACAATGAGCAGTTCTTC	CASSEVQGRYNEQFF
.	.	TRBV6-2/TRBV6-3	TRBJ1-5	TGTGCCAGCAGGCCTCCCGCAGGGGGCAATCAGCCCCAGCATTTT	CASRPPAGGNQPQHF
.	.	TRBV5-1	TRBJ1-5	TGCGCCAGCAGCTTGGCCGGGCAGTACTATCAGCCCCAGCATTTT	CASSLAGQYYQPQHF
few	.	TRBV5-1	TRBJ2-3	TGCGCCAGTACACCAAACACAGATACGCAGTATTTT	CASTPNTDTQYF
few	.	TRBV5-1	TRBJ1-6	TGCGCCAGCAGCTTACCAGATTCACCCCTCCACTTT	CASSLPDSPLHF
few	TRBD2	TRBV5-4	TRBJ2-3	TGTGCCAGCAGCTTAACTAGCGGAGCCCCCACAGATACGCAGTATTTT	CASSLTSGAPTDTQYF
.	.	TRBV6-4	TRBJ2-7	TGTGCCAGCAGTGACTCCCCCACGACAGGACTCTTCTACGAGCAGTACTTC	CASSDSPTTGLFYEQYF
.	TRBD1	TRBV15	TRBJ1-1	TGTGCCACCAGCACAGGGGGGCTCCATGAAGCTTTCTTT	CATSTGGLHEAFF